This TCR beta chain came from a study of blood T cells in healthy people across ages. Study-wide background: In model experiments, template switching was able to capture about one barcoded beta molecule for every two T cells that were present.

Remarks on this clonotype: What it binds is unknown.

Germline V gives CDR1 DFQATT, CDR2 SNEGSKA (reference sequence). This CDR3 region has 12 residues. V was clipped by 3 bases and J by 6 bases, with 12 bases between them. Overall study findings and caveats: Samples with more naive T cells showed higher observed beta diversity. Long-lived donors exceeded aged donors in naive CD4+ cells and diversity.

A second PCR, run for about 7 to 11 cycles, used a sample-barcoded 5' primer plus a J-beta primer mix. TCRdb independently ran MiXCR on the 5' RACE reads; one entry per CDR3 protein. The sample lists approximately 800,000 distinct CDR3 sequences, less than 70% occurring once. This sequence was found in a man older than 75 in good health. Sequencing was carried out using blood. V is TRBV20-1 and J is TRBJ2-7; TRBD1 is a possible D gene (5 bases). DNA of the CDR3: TGCAGTGCTAGCCCGCAGGGTGGCGAGCAGTACTTC. Its protein product is CSASPQGGEQYF.